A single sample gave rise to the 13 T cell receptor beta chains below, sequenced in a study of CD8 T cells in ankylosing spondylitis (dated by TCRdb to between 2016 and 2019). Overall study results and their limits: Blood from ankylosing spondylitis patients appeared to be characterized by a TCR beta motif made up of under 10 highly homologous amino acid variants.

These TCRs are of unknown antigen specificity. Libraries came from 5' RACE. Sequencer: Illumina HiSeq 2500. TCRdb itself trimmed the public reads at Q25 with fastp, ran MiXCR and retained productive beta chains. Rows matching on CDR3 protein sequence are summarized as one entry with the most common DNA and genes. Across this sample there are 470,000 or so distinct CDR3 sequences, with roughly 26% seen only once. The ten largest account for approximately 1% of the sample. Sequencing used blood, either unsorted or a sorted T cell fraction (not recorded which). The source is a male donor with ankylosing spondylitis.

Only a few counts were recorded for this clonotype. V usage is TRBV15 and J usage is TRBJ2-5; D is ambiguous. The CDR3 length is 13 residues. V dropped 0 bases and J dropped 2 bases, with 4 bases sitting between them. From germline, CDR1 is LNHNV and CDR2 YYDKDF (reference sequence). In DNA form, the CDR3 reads TGTGCCACCAGCAGAGATCGGCAAGAGACCCAGTACTTC. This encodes CATSRDRQETQYF.

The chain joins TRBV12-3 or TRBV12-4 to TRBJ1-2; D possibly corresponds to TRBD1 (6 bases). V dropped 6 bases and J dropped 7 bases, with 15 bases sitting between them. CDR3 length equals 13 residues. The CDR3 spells CASRHSTGPGYTF. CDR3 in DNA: TGTGCCAGCAGGCACTCGACAGGACCTGGCTACACCTTC.

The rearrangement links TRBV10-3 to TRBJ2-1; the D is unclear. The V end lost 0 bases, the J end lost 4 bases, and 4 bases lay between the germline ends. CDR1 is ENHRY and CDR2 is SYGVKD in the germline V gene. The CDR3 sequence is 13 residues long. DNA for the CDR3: TGTGCCATCAGTGAGTCCCCTTACAATGAGCAGTTCTTC. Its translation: CAISESPYNEQFF.

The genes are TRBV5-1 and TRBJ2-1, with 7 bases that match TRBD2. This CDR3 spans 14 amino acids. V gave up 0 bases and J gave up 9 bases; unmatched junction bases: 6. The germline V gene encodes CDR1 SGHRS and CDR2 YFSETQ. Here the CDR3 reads CASSLEGGPGEQFF. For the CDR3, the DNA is TGCGCCAGCAGCTTGGAGGGAGGGCCGGGTGAGCAGTTCTTC. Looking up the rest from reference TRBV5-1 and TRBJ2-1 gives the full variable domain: KAGVTQTPRYLIKTRGQQVTLSCSPISGHRSVSWYQQTPGQGLQFLFEYFSETQRNKGNFPGRFSGRQFSNSRSEMNVSTLELGDSALYLCASSLEGGPGEQFFGPGTRLTVL.

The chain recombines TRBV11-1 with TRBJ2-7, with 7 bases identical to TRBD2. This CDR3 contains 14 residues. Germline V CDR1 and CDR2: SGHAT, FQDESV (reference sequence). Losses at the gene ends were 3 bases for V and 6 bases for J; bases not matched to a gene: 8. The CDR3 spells CASSLLSGIIEQYF. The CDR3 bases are TGTGCCAGCAGCTTGTTGAGCGGGATCATCGAGCAGTACTTC.

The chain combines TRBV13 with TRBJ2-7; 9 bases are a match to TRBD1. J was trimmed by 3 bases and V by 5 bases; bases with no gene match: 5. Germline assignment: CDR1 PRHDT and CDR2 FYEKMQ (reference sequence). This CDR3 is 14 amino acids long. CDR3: CASSRGQGFYEQYF. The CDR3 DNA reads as TGTGCCAGCAGCCGGGGACAGGGTTTCTACGAGCAGTACTTC.

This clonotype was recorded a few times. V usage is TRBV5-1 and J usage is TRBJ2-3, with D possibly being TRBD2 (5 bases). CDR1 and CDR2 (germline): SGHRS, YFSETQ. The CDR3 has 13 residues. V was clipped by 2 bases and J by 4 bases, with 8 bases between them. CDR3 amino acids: CASSLPGSDTQYF. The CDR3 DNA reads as TGCGCCAGCAGCTTACCGGGGTCAGATACGCAGTATTTT.

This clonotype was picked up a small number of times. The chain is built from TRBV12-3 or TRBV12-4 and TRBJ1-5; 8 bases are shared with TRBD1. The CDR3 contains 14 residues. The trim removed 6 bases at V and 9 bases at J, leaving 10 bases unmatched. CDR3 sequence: CASRASGGELPQHF. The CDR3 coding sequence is TGTGCCAGCAGGGCGTCAGGGGGCGAGTTGCCCCAGCATTTT.

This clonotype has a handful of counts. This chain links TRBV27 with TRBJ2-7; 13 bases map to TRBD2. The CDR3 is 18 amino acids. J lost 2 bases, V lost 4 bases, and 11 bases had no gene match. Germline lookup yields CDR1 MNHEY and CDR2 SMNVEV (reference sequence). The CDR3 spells CASSSPPGTSGTAYEQYF. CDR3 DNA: TGTGCCAGCAGTTCTCCGCCAGGGACTAGCGGGACGGCCTACGAGCAGTACTTC.

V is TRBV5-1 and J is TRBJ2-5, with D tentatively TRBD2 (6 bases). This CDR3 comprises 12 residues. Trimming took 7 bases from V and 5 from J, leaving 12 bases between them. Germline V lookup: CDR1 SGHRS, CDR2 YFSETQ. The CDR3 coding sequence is TGCGCCAGCTCTGGAGGGTTGGAGACCCAGTACTTC. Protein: CASSGGLETQYF.

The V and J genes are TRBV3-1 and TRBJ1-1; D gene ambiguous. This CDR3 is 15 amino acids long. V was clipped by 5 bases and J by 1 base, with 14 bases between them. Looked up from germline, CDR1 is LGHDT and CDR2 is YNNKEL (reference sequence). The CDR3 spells CASSYTSSGNTEAFF. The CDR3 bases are TGTGCCAGCAGCTACACCAGTTCCGGGAACACTGAAGCTTTCTTT.

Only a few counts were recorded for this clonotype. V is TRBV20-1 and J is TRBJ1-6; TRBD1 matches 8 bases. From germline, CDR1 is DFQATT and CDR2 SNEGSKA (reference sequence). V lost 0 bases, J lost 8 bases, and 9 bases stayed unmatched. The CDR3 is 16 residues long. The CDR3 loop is CSARDPGGANYSPLHF. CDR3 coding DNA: TGCAGTGCTAGAGATCCAGGGGGCGCGAACTATTCACCCCTCCACTTT.

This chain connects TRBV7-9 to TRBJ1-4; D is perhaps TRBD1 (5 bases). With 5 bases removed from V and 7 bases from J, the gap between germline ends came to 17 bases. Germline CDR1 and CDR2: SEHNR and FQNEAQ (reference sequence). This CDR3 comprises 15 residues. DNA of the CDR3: TGTGCCAGCAGCCCCCGCTCGGGGGTGGTTGAAAAACTGTTTTTT. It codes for CASSPRSGVVEKLFF.